The 18 T cell receptor beta chains below all came from one sample that was sequenced in a study of cytomegalovirus exposure and HLA in healthy donors. PCR employed 60 Vbeta and 13 Jbeta primers. Repertoires were generated with immunoSEQ multiplex PCR, while TCRdb's copy carries only in-frame clones and drops some. The sample has 150,000 to 200,000 clones, 78% seen once; the top ten hold about 1.5%. What was sequenced was PBMCs. These receptors were obtained from a male donor in good health and CMV-seronegative.

Here the CDR3 reads CASSSQGPNEKLFF. For the CDR3, the DNA is TGTGCCAGCAGTTCTCAGGGCCCTAATGAAAAACTGTTTTTT. The gene calls are TRBV27 and TRBJ1-4, with a tentative D call TRBD1 (5 bases). This CDR3 is built from 14 residues. The germline V gene has CDR1 MNHEY and CDR2 SMNVEV (reference sequence). Trimming took off 4 bases at V and 3 bases at J, with 9 bases between the two ends.

The CDR3 DNA is TGTGCCAGCAGCTTGGGAGAGACTAGCACAGATACGCAGTATTTT. This gives the protein CASSLGETSTDTQYF. The chain carries TRBV5-6 and TRBJ2-3; no clear D gene. CDR1 and CDR2 (germline): SGHDT, YYEEEE. The CDR3 contains 15 residues. Deletions cut 0 bases from V and 0 bases from J, with 8 bases between.

The chain combines TRBV6-5 with TRBJ2-3; 11 bases line up with TRBD2. J was trimmed by 3 bases and V by 2 bases; bases with no gene match: 4. The CDR3 is 16 residues long. In germline, CDR1 is MNHEY, CDR2 SVGAGI. The CDR3 is CASSYRLAGPTDTQYF. CDR3 sequence (DNA): TGTGCCAGCAGTTACCGACTAGCGGGACCTACAGATACGCAGTATTTT.

This clone has more than one count but fewer than ten. V and J are TRBV11-3 and TRBJ1-1; D perhaps matches TRBD1 (6 bases). V gave up 2 bases and J gave up 6 bases, with 10 bases separating them. The germline V gene encodes CDR1 SGHNT and CDR2 YENEEA. This CDR3 is built from 13 residues. This CDR3 is CASSLQAGAEAFF. The CDR3 nucleotides are TGTGCCAGCAGCTTACAGGCAGGGGCTGAAGCTTTCTTT.

The chain links TRBV25-1 to TRBJ1-5; TRBD1 matches at 7 bases. The germline gives CDR1 MGHDK, CDR2 SYGVNS. CDR3 length equals 14 residues. J was trimmed by 5 bases and V by 1 base; bases with no gene match: 2. Here the CDR3 DNA reads TGTGCCAGCAGTGAATTTACAGGGGATCAGCCCCAGCATTTT. Protein sequence: CASSEFTGDQPQHF.

The J gene is TRBJ1-5, the V gene TRBV27; 7 bases fit TRBD1. Germline lookup yields CDR1 MNHEY and CDR2 SMNVEV (reference sequence). J lost 4 bases, V lost 8 bases, and 2 bases had no gene match. The CDR3 contains 12 residues. CDR3 sequence reads: CASAQGNQPQHF. The DNA for the CDR3 is TGTGCCAGCGCACAGGGGAATCAGCCCCAGCATTTT.

This clone appeared a few times. J is TRBJ2-7 and V is TRBV5-6; maybe TRBD2 (5 bases). V was shortened by 0 bases and J by 0 bases, with 7 bases between the two germline ends. The CDR3 has 14 residues. Germline-derived CDR1 and CDR2 are SGHDT and YYEEEE. The CDR3 spells CASSLGGFSYEQYF. CDR3 coding DNA: TGTGCCAGCAGCTTGGGAGGGTTCTCCTACGAGCAGTACTTC. The full variable domain, with the rest looked up from reference TRBV5-6 and TRBJ2-7, is DAGVTQSPTHLIKTRGQQVTLRCSPKSGHDTVSWYQQALGQGPQFIFQYYEEEERQRGNFPDRFSGHQFPNYSSELNVNALLLGDSALYLCASSLGGFSYEQYFGPGTRLTVT.

The CDR3, as DNA: TGTGCCAGCAGCACAGGGGACAGGTTTGATGCTTTCTTT. Residues: CASSTGDRFDAFF. This chain connects TRBV7-2 to TRBJ1-1; 8 nucleotides align to TRBD1. The CDR3 contains 13 residues. The V segment lost 5 bases and the J segment 11 bases; nucleotides outside the gene matches: 10. Per the germline V gene, CDR1 is SGHTA and CDR2 is FQGNSA.

The chain recombines TRBV4-1 with TRBJ2-1; perhaps TRBD1 as D (6 bases). Between the trimmed V and J ends, which lost 0 bases and 6 bases, there was a span of 21 bases. Germline lookup yields CDR1 MGHRA and CDR2 YSYEKL. The CDR3 consists of 18 residues. DNA of the CDR3: TGCGCCAGCAGCCAAGAGCCCCCGGCGGCAGGGGTGGGCAATGAGCAGTTCTTC. Encoded protein: CASSQEPPAAGVGNEQFF.

The rearrangement links TRBV18 to TRBJ2-6, with 9 bases aligning to TRBD1. The CDR3 sequence is 19 residues long. J gave up 1 base and V 4 bases, and 11 bases lay outside the gene matches. Germline loops: CDR1 KGHSH, CDR2 LQKENI. This CDR3 reads CASSREQGARSSGANVLTF. In DNA, the CDR3 is TGTGCCAGCTCACGCGAACAGGGGGCTAGGTCTTCTGGGGCCAACGTCCTGACTTTC.

This sequence joins TRBV11-3 and TRBJ2-7; D call uncertain. V lost 1 base, J lost 4 bases, and 8 bases lay in between. The CDR3 runs 13 residues. The germline V gene has CDR1 SGHNT and CDR2 YENEEA. The CDR3, as DNA: TGTGCCAGCAGCTTAGCGGTTGGTTACGAGCAGTACTTC. This encodes CASSLAVGYEQYF.

The chain links TRBV19 to TRBJ1-2; D gene unclear. Per the germline V gene, CDR1 is LNHDA and CDR2 is SQIVND (reference sequence). This CDR3 is built from 13 residues. The germline V and J ends were trimmed by 1 base and 3 bases, with 6 bases remaining between them. CDR3 loop: CASSIAGDYGYTF. CDR3 DNA: TGTGCCAGTAGTATAGCCGGGGACTATGGCTACACCTTC.

This chain uses TRBV5-1 with TRBJ1-3, with 8 bases fitting TRBD1. The CDR3 length is 16 residues. The junction had 4 bases not matched to a gene; V was cut back by 2 bases and J by 0 bases. The V gene's germline CDR1 is SGHRS and CDR2 YFSETQ. DNA of the CDR3: TGCGCCAGCAGCTTCGGGACAGGTTCCTCTGGAAACACCATATATTTT. Translating gives CASSFGTGSSGNTIYF.

V usage is TRBV6-4 and J usage is TRBJ2-1; TRBD2 matches 11 bases. Germline loops: CDR1 MRHNA, CDR2 SNTAGT. The CDR3 length is 15 residues. V lost 6 bases and J lost 6; bases outside the gene matches: 7. The DNA of the CDR3 is TGTGCCAGCAGCCCCGGACTAGCGGGCACCAATGAGCAGTTCTTC. This translates into CASSPGLAGTNEQFF.

This chain links TRBV28 with TRBJ1-5, with D possibly TRBD1 on 5 matching bases. V was trimmed by 3 bases and J by 9 bases, leaving 18 bases between them. The germline V gene encodes CDR1 MDHEN and CDR2 SYDVKM. The CDR3 loop spans 15 amino acids. DNA of the CDR3: TGTGCCAGCAGTTTGTCGTGGCAGGGCGGTTCGCCCCAGCATTTT. This codes for CASSLSWQGGSPQHF.

The rearrangement joins TRBV12-5 to TRBJ2-7; 7 bases agree with TRBD1. The CDR3 covers 13 residues. Trimming removed 5 bases from V and 2 bases from J; junction bases left unmatched: 3. Germline V gives CDR1 LGHNT, CDR2 FRNRAP. This CDR3 reads CASGLTGTYEQYF. As DNA, the CDR3 is TGTGCTAGTGGTCTGACAGGGACCTACGAGCAGTACTTC.

The V gene is TRBV29-1, the J gene TRBJ1-1, with TRBD1 as a possible D gene (5 bases). Trimming left V 1 base short and J 0 bases short, with 9 bases between. CDR1 is SQVTM, CDR2 ANQGSEA, per germline. This CDR3 is 14 amino acids long. This chain's CDR3 is CSVEVGGMNTEAFF. The DNA of the CDR3 is TGCAGCGTTGAAGTCGGGGGAATGAACACTGAAGCTTTCTTT. Supplemented by reference TRBV29-1 and TRBJ1-1, the full variable domain reads SAVISQKPSRDICQRGTSLTIQCQVDSQVTMMFWYRQQPGQSLTLIATANQGSEATYESGFVIDKFPISRPNLTFSTLTVSNMSPEDSSIYLCSVEVGGMNTEAFFGQGTRLTVV.

The chain joins TRBV30 to TRBJ2-7, with a possible D match to TRBD2 (5 bases). Germline assignment: CDR1 GTSNPN and CDR2 SVGIG (reference sequence). The CDR3 length is 12 residues. CDR3 amino acids: CATTGGSYEQYF. The CDR3 bases are TGTGCGACAACTGGAGGATCGTACGAGCAGTACTTC.